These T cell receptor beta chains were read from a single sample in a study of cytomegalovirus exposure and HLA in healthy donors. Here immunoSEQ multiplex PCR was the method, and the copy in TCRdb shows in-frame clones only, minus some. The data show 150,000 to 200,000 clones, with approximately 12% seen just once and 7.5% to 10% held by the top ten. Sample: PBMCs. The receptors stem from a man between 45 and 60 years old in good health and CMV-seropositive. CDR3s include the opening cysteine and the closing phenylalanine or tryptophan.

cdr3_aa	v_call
CASSPEGQGAYEQYF	TRBV7-2
CALTGSGANVLTF	TRBV30
CASSLGIRGGAADTQYF	TRBV11-2
CASSGTPGQGHGYTF	TRBV6-1
CAISESWGQGEAFF	TRBV10-3
CSAQGRGQNTQYF	TRBV29-1
CAISLSDRGGNEQYF	TRBV10-3
CASSVVTLAGGQDEQFF	TRBV10-1
CASSATGISNSGYTF	TRBV6-5
CASSPQRMNTGELFF	TRBV18
CASSFPGGIRNTEAFF	TRBV11-2
CASTRQGETQYF	TRBV10-1
CASSLVIHRSNEQFF	TRBV5-6
CASSLEQGARGTF	TRBV7-2
CASSPDRDSGNTIYF	TRBV6-5
CAWSVQGGNSPLHF	TRBV30
CSVSGGAWMETQYF	TRBV29-1
CASSSLQGAPGYTF	TRBV28
CASSQDLGSHEQFF	TRBV4-3
CASSRHQGGQPQHF	TRBV4-1
CASSGGRRGRTEAFF	TRBV2
CASSLVGGVPNEKLFF	TRBV7-9
CASGLGLAVYNEQFF	TRBV12-5
CASSSQGEREKLFF	TRBV5-6
CASRRQQETQYF	TRBV11-2
CASSRSYSLFF	TRBV2
CAWSVQNQETQYF	TRBV30
CASSLVRGVGTNEKLFF	TRBV7-4
CASSAAGRGTNYGYTF	TRBV9
CATIKTYDTDTQYF	TRBV7-9
CASSSLNGDRGTGELFF	TRBV7-9
CASSFRRDYNEQFF	TRBV6-5
CASSFSGEDQETQYF	TRBV5-1
CASSRRGGPTGELFF	TRBV6-5
CASSKTGGWNIQYF	TRBV28